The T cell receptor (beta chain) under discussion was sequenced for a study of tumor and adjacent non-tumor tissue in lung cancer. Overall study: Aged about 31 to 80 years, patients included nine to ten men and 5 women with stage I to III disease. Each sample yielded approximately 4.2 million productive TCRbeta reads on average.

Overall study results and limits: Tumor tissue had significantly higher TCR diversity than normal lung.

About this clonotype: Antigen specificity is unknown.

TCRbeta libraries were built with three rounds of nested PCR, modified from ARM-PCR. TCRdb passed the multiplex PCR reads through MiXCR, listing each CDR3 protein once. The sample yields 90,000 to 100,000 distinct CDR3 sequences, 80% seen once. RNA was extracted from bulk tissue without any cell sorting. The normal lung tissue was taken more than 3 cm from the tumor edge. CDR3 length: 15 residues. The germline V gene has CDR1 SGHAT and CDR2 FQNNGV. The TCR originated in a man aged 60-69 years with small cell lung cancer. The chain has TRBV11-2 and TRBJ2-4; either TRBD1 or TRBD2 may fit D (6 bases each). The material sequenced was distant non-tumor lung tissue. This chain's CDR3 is CVGSLDPGGTAIQYF. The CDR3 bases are TGTGTCGGCAGCTTAGATCCCGGGGGCACAGCCATCCAGTACTTC.